This T cell receptor beta chain appears in the sequencing data of a study of identical twins. The germline gives CDR1 KGHSH, CDR2 LQKENI. J lost 1 base, V lost 2 bases, and 6 bases had no gene match. This CDR3 is 16 amino acids long. MiXCR, applied by TCRdb to the 5' RACE reads, yields one record per CDR3 protein. The table lists some 500,000 distinct CDR3 sequences, less than 25% of them singletons. A further study also used this sample, focusing on T cells expressing NK-cell markers. That study reports: CD8+ T cells in over 5 donors included dominant NKG2C+ clonotypes at roughly 1.0-7.0%.

The J gene is TRBJ2-3, the V gene TRBV18; the match to TRBD2 covers 7 bases. The source of this sequence is a woman aged 18-35 years in good health. The sample comprised CD4+ T cells sorted from blood. CDR3 bases: TGTGCCAGCTCACCAAGGGAGCGGGGAGGCACAGATACGCAGTATTTT. Translation gives CASSPRERGGTDTQYF.